Described below is a single T cell receptor (beta chain) sequence and its context. Its antigen is still unknown. PCR was performed a second time for about 7 to 12 cycles using a sample-barcoded 5' primer and a J-beta primer mix. TCRdb re-called the 5' RACE reads with MiXCR, one entry per CDR3 protein. This table has 1.8 million or so distinct CDR3 sequences, about 39% appearing once. The entry originates in a study of blood T cells in healthy people across ages. Whole-study context: Capture by template switching was about one barcoded beta molecule per two T cells. Overall study findings and caveats: With naive T cell percentage, TCR beta diversity showed a strong correlation.

CDR1 SGHTA and CDR2 FQGTGA come from the germline V gene. This CDR3 has 15 amino acids. V lost 1 base, J lost 4 bases, and 14 bases lay in between. The chain uses TRBV7-3 and TRBJ2-7; the D call may be TRBD1 or TRBD2 (5 bases each). The sequenced sample consisted of blood. The sequence derives from a human donor in good health. The CDR3 spells CASSLNGGTAYEQYF. CDR3 coding DNA: TGTGCCAGCAGCTTAAACGGTGGGACCGCATACGAGCAGTACTTC.